The T cell receptor (beta chain) described here comes from a study of shared clonotypes between healthy human individuals (dated by TCRdb to 2020 to 2021). At the level of the whole study: The cohort comprised two women and a few men aged 18 to 49 years. Blood TCR repertoires of roughly five healthy adults were deeply sequenced to estimate repertoire size and the extent of clonotype sharing between individuals. To increase sequencing depth and limit assay-specific biases, TCR repertoire library preparation and sequencing were carried out by different laboratories using diverse techniques. Between about 0.8 and 9 billion PBMCs per donor were obtained by leukapheresis.

Using the deep immunoSEQ assay, multiplex PCR amplified TCR CDR3 regions from genomic DNA. For each cell subset, the extracted genomic DNA was distributed evenly across all wells of several immunoSEQ 96-well plates, and each plate served as one replicate. For unsorted PBMC, around 300 ng of genomic DNA, equivalent to about 30,000 T cell genomes, went into each replicate PCR. Ten immunoSEQ deep assay plates were used to sequence the unsorted PBMC genomic DNA. Purified libraries were quantified with a Qubit 3.0 fluorometer, sized on a Bioanalyzer 2100, and re-quantified with the KAPA Library Quantification kit. A separate single-read 150-cycle Illumina NextSeq 550 flow cell was used to sequence each immunoSEQ 96-well plate. The authors' pipeline ran thus. Because the immunoSEQ output included only junctional sequences and no quality scores, the filtering could not be the same as the filtering used for full-length reads. Sequences were annotated with PyIR, a Python wrapper for IgBLAST v1.9, using IMGT germline references to assign V/J genes and CDR3. Any read was removed if the V/J assignment was weak (E-value above 1e-6), the CDR3 was missing, or the read contained stop codons, out-of-frame junctions, or ambiguous translated residues. V3J clonotypes were defined as sequences sharing the same inferred V gene, J gene, and CDR3 amino acid sequence. The percentage overlap between two repertoires was calculated by dividing the number of shared unique clonotypes by the size of the smaller repertoire. RTK rarefaction, the Chao1 estimator, and Recon v2.1 estimates of unobserved clonotypes were used to assess repertoire richness. TCRdb mirrors the immuneACCESS table, restricted to in-frame sequences. Some clones are absent from its copies; in checked studies, under half trace to an unresolved V gene, and the reason for the others is unknown. V and J calls plus clone size are reproduced from that table; the DNA served to infer D and trimming. The sample table lists about 480,000 clones, nearly 80% of them with a count of one. The ten largest clones represent approximately 12% of the sample.

Notes on this clone: The specificity of this receptor is unknown. Per-nucleotide qualities are absent, and no much larger clonotype sits a single base away.

The CDR3 numbers 13 residues from cysteine through phenylalanine. The CDR3 DNA has 39 bases and is translated from base 1. Per the germline V gene, SNHLY is the CDR1 and FYNNEI is the CDR2. The trim is 7 bases for V and 1 base for J, with a gap of 9 bases between the germline ends. Healthy HIV-negative adults with no recently reported acute infections or vaccinations were included as donors. Every donor was a Caucasian adult living in Nashville, Tennessee, USA. For unsorted samples, 90 million or so PBMCs were counted and genomic DNA was extracted with the QIAamp DNA Blood Mini kit. Blood was collected by leukapheresis, and PBMCs were isolated by Ficoll-Histopaque density gradient centrifugation and then cryopreserved in liquid nitrogen vapor phase. The paper's findings and limits, for the study overall: The genetic and exposure-history diversity represented was limited by the small number of donors. Pairwise subsampling led to the expectation that sequencing depth would affect the degree of clonotype sharing among donors. Sampling was limited to blood, and TCR repertoires in tissue likely differ from TCR repertoires in blood.

The sequenced material came from PBMCs. The sequence came from a woman in her thirties or forties in good health. Some clones in this sample may be carry-over from other donors' samples. The chain is encoded by TRBV2 joined to TRBJ2-3, with TRBD2 as a weak D call on 6 bases. CDR3 sequence: CASNLARTDTQYF. The DNA sequence is given as TGTGCCAGCAACCTAGCGCGCACAGATACGCAGTATTTT. The reference TRBV2 and TRBJ2-3 proteins fill in what lies around the CDR3, so the full variable domain reads EPEVTQTPSHQVTQMGQEVILRCVPISNHLYFYWYRQILGQKVEFLVSFYNNEISEKSEIFDDQFSVERPDGSNFTLKIRSTKLEDSAMYFCASNLARTDTQYFGPGTRLTVL.